The source of this TCR beta chain is a study of HIV-infected patients and healthy controls. TCRdb reprocessed the 5' RACE reads with MiXCR, giving one entry per CDR3 protein. The sample consists of 50,000 to 80,000 distinct CDR3 sequences, 15% to 20% of them appearing once. V shed 5 bases and J 5 bases; nucleotides not matched to a gene: 6. CDR3 length: 16 amino acids. Germline V gene sequence: CDR1 MNHNY, CDR2 SVGAGI (reference sequence). This clonotype originated in a human donor in good health. The source material was CD4+ T cells from blood. The chain carries TRBV6-6 and TRBJ2-1; TRBD2 aligns across 13 bases. CDR3: CASSAGTSGDHNEQFF. CDR3 nucleotide sequence: TGTGCCAGCAGTGCTGGGACTAGCGGGGACCACAATGAGCAGTTCTTC.